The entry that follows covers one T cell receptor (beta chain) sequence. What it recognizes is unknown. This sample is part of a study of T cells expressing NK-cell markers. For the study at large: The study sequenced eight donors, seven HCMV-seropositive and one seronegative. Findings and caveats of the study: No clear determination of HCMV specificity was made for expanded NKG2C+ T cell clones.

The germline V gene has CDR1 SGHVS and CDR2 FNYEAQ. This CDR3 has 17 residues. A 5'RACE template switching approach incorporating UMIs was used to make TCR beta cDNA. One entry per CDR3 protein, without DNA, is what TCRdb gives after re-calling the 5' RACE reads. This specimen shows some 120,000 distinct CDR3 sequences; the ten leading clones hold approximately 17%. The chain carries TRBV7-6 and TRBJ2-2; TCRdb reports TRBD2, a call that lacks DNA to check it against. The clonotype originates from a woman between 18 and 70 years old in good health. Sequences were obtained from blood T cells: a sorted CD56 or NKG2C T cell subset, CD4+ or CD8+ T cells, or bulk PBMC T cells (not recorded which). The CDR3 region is CASSPTSGGAHTGELFF.